This TCR beta chain is drawn from a study of T cell repertoires in cytomegalovirus infection. About the research overall: It can be stated that public TCR beta signatures indicated CMV infection as well as a matching HLA type. Notes on the study in general: There were HLA-C-restricted CMV-specific TCR beta clonotypes dominating the ex vivo response. Cumulative public TCR beta family frequency identified carriers of CMV plus the relevant HLA.

On this clonotype itself: Its matching antigen is unknown.

Germline V lookup: CDR1 MNHNS, CDR2 SASEGT. The CDR3 has 13 residues. The trim removed 5 bases at V and 5 bases at J, leaving 5 bases unmatched. One entry per CDR3 protein results from TCRdb running MiXCR on the reads. Of hundreds of thousands of distinct CDR3 sequences in the sample, 25% to 35% were seen once. The V and J genes are TRBV6-1 and TRBJ1-2; 7 bases match TRBD1. This clonotype was obtained from a human donor in good health (CMV status not recorded). Some clones in this sample may be carry-over from other donors' samples. The source was cultured PBMCs, collected from culture after CMV antigen stimulation. In DNA form, the CDR3 reads TGTGCCAGCAGTCCACAGGGGCGGTATGGCTACACCTTC. Translated: CASSPQGRYGYTF.